This record concerns one T cell receptor beta chain sequence. Its specificity is unknown. The germline V and J ends were trimmed by 0 bases and 0 bases, with 6 bases remaining between them. The CDR3 contains 15 residues. Germline V gives CDR1 SGHTA, CDR2 FQGNSA. This entry comes from a study of T-cell memory formation after mild COVID-19. Study outcomes and limitations: The study detected some responding clones in pre-infection memory, suggesting cross-reactive memory joined.

TCRdb recomputed calls from the 5' RACE reads with MiXCR, one row per CDR3 protein. The profile shows 140,000 to 150,000 distinct CDR3 sequences, 15% to 20% of them singletons. The V call is TRBV7-2, the J call TRBJ2-4, with unresolved D. Sequences were obtained from PBMCs or a T cell subset sorted from them (not recorded which). The clonotype was recovered from an adult woman who had mild COVID-19 (a few samples of this study predate the infection). Cell type and time point are not known. The CDR3: CASSLAVIAKNIQYF. CDR3 coding DNA: TGTGCCAGCAGCTTAGCGGTGATAGCCAAAAACATTCAGTACTTC.